This TCR beta chain was recovered during a study of cytomegalovirus exposure and HLA in healthy donors. The PCR was carried out with 60 Vbeta primers and 13 Jbeta primers. Data came from immunoSEQ multiplex PCR; TCRdb stores just in-frame clones and leaves some out. The sample contains 95,000 to 130,000 clones, around 75% of which appear only once. Study outcomes and limitations: TCR beta sequences numbering about 17,000 were associated with HLA alleles at 0.05 false discovery rate in a later analysis.

Germline values: CDR1 MNHEY, CDR2 SMNVEV (reference sequence). The trim removed 11 bases at V and 9 bases at J, leaving 11 bases unmatched. The CDR3 is 12 residues long. On this clone: Its target is unknown.

The sequencing input was PBMCs. The sequence was obtained from a woman between 18 and 30 years old in good health and CMV-seronegative. This sequence joins TRBV27 and TRBJ1-2; 8 bases map to TRBD1. The CDR3 region is CAAGDRTRSYTF. For the CDR3, the DNA is TGTGCCGCAGGGGACAGGACCCGAAGCTACACCTTC.